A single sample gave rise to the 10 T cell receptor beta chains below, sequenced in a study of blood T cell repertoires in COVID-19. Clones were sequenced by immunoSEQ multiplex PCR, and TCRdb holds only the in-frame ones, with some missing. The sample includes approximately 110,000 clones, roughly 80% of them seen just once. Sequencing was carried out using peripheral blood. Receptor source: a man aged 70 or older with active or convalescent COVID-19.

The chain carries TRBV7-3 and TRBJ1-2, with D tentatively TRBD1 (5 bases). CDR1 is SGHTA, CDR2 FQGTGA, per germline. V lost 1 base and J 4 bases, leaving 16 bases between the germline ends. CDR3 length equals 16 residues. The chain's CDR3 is CASSLNGAGLAYGYTF. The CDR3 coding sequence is TGTGCCAGCAGCTTAAACGGTGCAGGGTTGGCCTATGGCTACACCTTC.

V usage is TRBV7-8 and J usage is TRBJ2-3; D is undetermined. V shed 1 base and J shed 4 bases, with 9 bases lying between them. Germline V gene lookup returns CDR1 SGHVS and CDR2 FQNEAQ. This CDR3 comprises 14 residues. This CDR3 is CASSLEEFSDTQYF. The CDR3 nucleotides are TGTGCCAGCAGCTTAGAAGAGTTCTCAGATACGCAGTATTTT. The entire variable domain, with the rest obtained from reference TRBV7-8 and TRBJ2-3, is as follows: GAGVSQSPRYKVAKRGQDVALRCDPISGHVSLFWYQQALGQGPEFLTYFQNEAQLDKSGLPSDRFFAERPEGSVSTLKIQRTQQEDSAVYLCASSLEEFSDTQYFGPGTRLTVL.

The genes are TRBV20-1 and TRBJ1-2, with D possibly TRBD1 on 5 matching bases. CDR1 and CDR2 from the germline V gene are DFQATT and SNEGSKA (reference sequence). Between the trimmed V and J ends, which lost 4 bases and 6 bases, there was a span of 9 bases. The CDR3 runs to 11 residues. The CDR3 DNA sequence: TGCAGTGCTACGGGACTGGATGGCTACACCTTC. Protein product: CSATGLDGYTF.

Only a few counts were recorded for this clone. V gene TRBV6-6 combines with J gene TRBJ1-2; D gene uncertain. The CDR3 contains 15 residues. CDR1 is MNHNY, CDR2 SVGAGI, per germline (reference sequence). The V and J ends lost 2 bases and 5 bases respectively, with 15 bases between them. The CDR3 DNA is TGTGCCAGCAGTTACGGACCCACGGCGGGGTATGGCTACACCTTC. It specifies CASSYGPTAGYGYTF.

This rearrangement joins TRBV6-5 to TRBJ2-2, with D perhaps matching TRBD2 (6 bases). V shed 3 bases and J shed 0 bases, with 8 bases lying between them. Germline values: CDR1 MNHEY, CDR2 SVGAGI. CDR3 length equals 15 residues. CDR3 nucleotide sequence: TGTGCCAGCAGTTATCGGGGGTCGAACACCGGGGAGCTGTTTTTT. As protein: CASSYRGSNTGELFF.

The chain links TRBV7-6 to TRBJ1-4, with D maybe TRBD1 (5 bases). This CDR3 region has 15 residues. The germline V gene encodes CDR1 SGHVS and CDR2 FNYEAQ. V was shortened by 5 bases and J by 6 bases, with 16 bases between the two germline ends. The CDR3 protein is CASSPTSRGDEKLFF. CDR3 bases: TGTGCCAGCAGCCCGACATCCCGGGGGGATGAAAAACTGTTTTTT. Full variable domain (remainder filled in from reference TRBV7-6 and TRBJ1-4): GAGVSQSPRYKVTKRGQDVALRCDPISGHVSLYWYRQALGQGPEFLTYFNYEAQQDKSGLPNDRFSAERPEGSISTLTIQRTEQRDSAMYRCASSPTSRGDEKLFFGSGTQLSVL.

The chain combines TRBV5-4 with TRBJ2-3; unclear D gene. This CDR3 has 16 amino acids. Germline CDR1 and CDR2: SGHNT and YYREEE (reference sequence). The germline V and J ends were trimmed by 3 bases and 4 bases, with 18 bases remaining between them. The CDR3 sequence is CASSSSRVGKADTQYF. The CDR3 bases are TGTGCCAGCAGCTCCTCCCGGGTCGGAAAGGCAGATACGCAGTATTTT.

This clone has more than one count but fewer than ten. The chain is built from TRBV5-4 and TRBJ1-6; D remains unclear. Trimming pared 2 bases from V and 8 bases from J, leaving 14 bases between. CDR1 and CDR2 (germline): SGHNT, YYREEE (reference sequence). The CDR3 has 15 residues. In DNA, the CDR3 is TGTGCCAGCAGCTTCTATATGGCGGATTATTCACCCCTCCACTTT. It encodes CASSFYMADYSPLHF.

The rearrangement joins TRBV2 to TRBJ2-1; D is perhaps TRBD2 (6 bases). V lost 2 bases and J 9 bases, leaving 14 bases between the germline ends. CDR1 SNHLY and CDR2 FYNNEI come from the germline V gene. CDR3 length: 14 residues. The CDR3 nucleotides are TGTGCCAGCAGTGAACGGCAGGGACTGGGTGAGCAGTTCTTC. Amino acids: CASSERQGLGEQFF.

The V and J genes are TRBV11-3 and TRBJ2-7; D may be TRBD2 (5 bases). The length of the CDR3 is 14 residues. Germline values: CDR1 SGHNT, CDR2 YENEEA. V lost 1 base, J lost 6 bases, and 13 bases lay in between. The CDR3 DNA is TGTGCCAGCAGCTTAGTAGCTTCTAGCTCCGAGCAGTACTTC. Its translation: CASSLVASSSEQYF.